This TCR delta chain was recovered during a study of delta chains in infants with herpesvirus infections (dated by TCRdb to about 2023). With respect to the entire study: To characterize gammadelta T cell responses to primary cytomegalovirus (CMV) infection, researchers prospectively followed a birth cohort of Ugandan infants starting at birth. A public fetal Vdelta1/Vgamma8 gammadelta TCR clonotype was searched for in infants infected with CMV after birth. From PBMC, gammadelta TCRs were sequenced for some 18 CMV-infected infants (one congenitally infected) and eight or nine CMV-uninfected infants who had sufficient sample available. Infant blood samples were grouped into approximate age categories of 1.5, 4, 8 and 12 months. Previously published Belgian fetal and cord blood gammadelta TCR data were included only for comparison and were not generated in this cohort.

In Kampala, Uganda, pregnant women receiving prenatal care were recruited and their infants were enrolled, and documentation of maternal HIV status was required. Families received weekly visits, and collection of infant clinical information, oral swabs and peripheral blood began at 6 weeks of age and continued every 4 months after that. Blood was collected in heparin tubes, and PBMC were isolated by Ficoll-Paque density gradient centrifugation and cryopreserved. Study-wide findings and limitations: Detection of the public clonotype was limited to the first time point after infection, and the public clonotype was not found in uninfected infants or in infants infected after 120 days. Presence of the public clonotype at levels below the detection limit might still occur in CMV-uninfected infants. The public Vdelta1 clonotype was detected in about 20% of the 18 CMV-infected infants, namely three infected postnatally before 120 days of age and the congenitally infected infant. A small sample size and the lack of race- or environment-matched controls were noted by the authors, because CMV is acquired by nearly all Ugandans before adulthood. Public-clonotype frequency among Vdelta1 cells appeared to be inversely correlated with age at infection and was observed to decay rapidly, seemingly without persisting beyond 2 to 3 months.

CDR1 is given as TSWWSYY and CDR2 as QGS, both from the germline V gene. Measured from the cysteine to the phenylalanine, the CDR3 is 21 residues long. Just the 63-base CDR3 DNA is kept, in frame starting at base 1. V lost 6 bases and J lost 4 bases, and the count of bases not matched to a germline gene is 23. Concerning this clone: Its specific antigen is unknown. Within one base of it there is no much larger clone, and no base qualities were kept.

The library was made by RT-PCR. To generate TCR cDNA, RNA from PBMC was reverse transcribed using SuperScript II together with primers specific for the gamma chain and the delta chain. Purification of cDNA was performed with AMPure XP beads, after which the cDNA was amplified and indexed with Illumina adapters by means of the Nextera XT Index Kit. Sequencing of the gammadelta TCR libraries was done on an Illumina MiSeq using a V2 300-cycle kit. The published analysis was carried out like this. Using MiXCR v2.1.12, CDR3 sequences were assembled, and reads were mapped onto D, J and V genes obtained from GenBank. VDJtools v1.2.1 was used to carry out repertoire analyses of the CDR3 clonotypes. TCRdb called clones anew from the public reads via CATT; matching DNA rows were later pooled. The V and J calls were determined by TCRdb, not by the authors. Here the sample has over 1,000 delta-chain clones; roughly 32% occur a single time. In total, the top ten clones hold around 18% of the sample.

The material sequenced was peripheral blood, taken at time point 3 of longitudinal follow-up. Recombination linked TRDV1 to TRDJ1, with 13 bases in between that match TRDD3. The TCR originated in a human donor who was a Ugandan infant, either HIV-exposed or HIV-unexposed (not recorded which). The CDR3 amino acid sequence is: CALGPGAPLYWGIRANDKLIF. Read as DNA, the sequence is TGTGCTCTTGGCCCAGGGGCGCCCCTGTACTGGGGGATACGCGCGAACGATAAACTCATCTTT.